These 6 T cell receptor beta chains originate from one sample sequenced in a study of cytomegalovirus exposure and HLA in healthy donors. Vbeta (60) and Jbeta (13) primers were used in the PCR. The repertoire was sequenced with immunoSEQ multiplex PCR; TCRdb's copy has only in-frame clones and lacks some. The sample yields roughly 150,000 clones, approximately 70% seen once. Sequenced material: PBMCs. These receptors were collected from a woman under 30 in good health and CMV-seropositive.

This clone has just one count. The J gene is TRBJ1-5, the V gene TRBV12-5, with D possibly TRBD1 on 6 matching bases. The V and J ends lost 5 bases and 0 bases respectively, with 11 bases between them. This CDR3 is built from 15 residues. Germline lookup yields CDR1 LGHNT and CDR2 FRNRAP. The CDR3 DNA is TGTGCTAGTGGTCCTGAGGGGGTTAGCAATCAGCCCCAGCATTTT. Translating gives CASGPEGVSNQPQHF.

The chain employs TRBV12-5 and TRBJ1-5; the D is unclear. The CDR3 extends over 14 amino acids. The germline gives CDR1 LGHNT, CDR2 FRNRAP. Trimming removed 6 bases at V and 0 bases at J, with 9 bases between. Here the CDR3 reads CASGSPGSNQPQHF. CDR3 sequence (DNA): TGTGCTAGTGGGTCCCCGGGTAGCAATCAGCCCCAGCATTTT.

This clone was counted a few times. The rearrangement links TRBV6-4 to TRBJ2-1; 10 bases are a match to TRBD2. Germline loops: CDR1 MRHNA, CDR2 SNTAGT. This CDR3 spans 15 amino acids. Trimming cost V 4 bases and J 4 bases; bases outside gene matches: 4. The CDR3 spells CASSGTSGEYNEQFF. In nucleotides, the CDR3 is TGTGCCAGCAGTGGGACTAGCGGAGAGTACAATGAGCAGTTCTTC.

As to this clone: One junction end disagrees with the germline gene, perhaps due to a read error. V is TRBV7-9 and J is TRBJ2-5; D remains ambiguous. Germline CDR1 SEHNR, CDR2 FQNEAQ (reference sequence). There are 12 residues in the CDR3. CDR3 nucleotide sequence: TGTTCCAGCAGCTTAGGAACTGGGACCCAGTACTTC. Translated: CSSSLGTGTQYF.

This clone has only a few counts. V is TRBV7-8 and J is TRBJ1-6; D remains ambiguous. This CDR3 comprises 17 residues. Germline V gene lookup returns CDR1 SGHVS and CDR2 FQNEAQ. V lost 4 bases, J lost 0 bases, and 13 bases lay in between. The CDR3 DNA sequence: TGTGCCAGCAGCTCTAGTCAAACTAGCTCCTATAATTCACCCCTCCACTTT. This gives the protein CASSSSQTSSYNSPLHF.

V is TRBV5-1 and J is TRBJ2-3; 8 bases map to TRBD1. The V gene end was trimmed by 4 bases and the J gene end by 5 bases; junction bases not matched to a gene: 6. This CDR3 contains 14 residues. Germline CDR1 and CDR2: SGHRS and YFSETQ. CDR3 DNA sequence: TGCGCCAGCAGCGCGACAGGGGCGGGAGATACGCAGTATTTT. Translated, it gives CASSATGAGDTQYF.